This T cell receptor (beta chain) was identified during a study of CD8+ T cells in alopecia areata. General observations from the study: A single nonresponder leaves the baseline CD8+ expansion link to response uncertain. Resident alphabeta T cells of normal skin are also sequenced in scalp samples.

Of note for this clone: The target antigen is unknown.

The treatment: oral pan-JAK inhibitor, 5-10 mg twice daily. Trimming took off 2 bases at V and 3 bases at J, with 18 bases between the two ends. The length of the CDR3 is 16 residues. Germline CDR1 and CDR2: SGHRS and YFSETQ. Sequencing templates came from extracted RNA that was reverse transcribed into cDNA. Clones were read by immunoSEQ multiplex PCR, and TCRdb kept only the in-frame ones, dropping some. The sample shows 120,000 to 150,000 clones, 80% to 90% of them seen only once. This sequence was found in a human donor with alopecia areata. The material was CD8+ T cells sorted from blood, obtained at week 4, from a patient treated with tofacitinib. V is TRBV5-1 and J is TRBJ2-7; possible D gene TRBD1, 6 bases. The CDR3 here is CASSFRVQGRIYEQYF. CDR3 nucleotide sequence: TGCGCCAGCAGCTTTCGAGTGCAGGGGCGAATCTACGAGCAGTACTTC.